This T cell receptor (beta chain) was captured in a study of cytomegalovirus exposure and HLA in healthy donors. Study outcomes and limitations: Later analysis identified a missense DCLRE1C variant that was linked to TCR beta V- and J-gene trimming.

Comment on this clone: The antigen remains undetermined.

A multiplex PCR was run with 60 Vbeta primers and 13 Jbeta primers. TCRdb's copy holds only in-frame clones and misses some; the assay was immunoSEQ multiplex PCR. The sample holds over 150,000 clones, around 79% seen once. The receptor was isolated from a male donor in good health and CMV-seropositive. The specimen sequenced was PBMCs.

The CDR3 DNA sequence: TGTGCCAGCAGCTTTCTACGTGGCTATGGCTACACCTTC. Translation gives CASSFLRGYGYTF. The chain joins TRBV7-2 to TRBJ1-2; no firm D call. Germline CDR1 and CDR2: SGHTA and FQGNSA. V was cut by 3 bases and J by 4 bases, with 9 bases left in between. The CDR3 runs to 13 residues.